This T cell receptor (beta chain) came from a study of blood T cell repertoires in COVID-19. Study-wide context: Nucleic acid was either cDNA or gDNA, and it came from T cells, B-cell-depleted T cells, or PBMCs.

The table came from immunoSEQ multiplex PCR; TCRdb's copy has only in-frame clones and leaves some out. The table includes about 84,000 clones, 83% detected once. This CDR3 is 15 amino acids long. J lost 4 bases, V lost 6 bases, and 7 bases had no gene match. Germline assignment: CDR1 SNHLY and CDR2 FYNNEI. V usage is TRBV2 and J usage is TRBJ1-5, with 9 bases identical to TRBD1. The source material was peripheral blood. The origin of this receptor is a woman older than 75 with acute or convalescent COVID-19. The CDR3 sequence is CASRVQGARNQPQHF. As DNA, the CDR3 is TGTGCCAGCAGAGTACAGGGGGCGCGAAATCAGCCCCAGCATTTT.